The clone carrying this TCR beta chain was seen only a few times. These data originate in a study of human T cells and chemical hapten exposure. MiXCR was run by TCRdb on the RACE reads, yielding one entry per CDR3 protein. The data show tens of thousands of distinct CDR3 sequences, with over 7.5% seen just once and 20% to 30% held by the top ten. The CDR3 runs 12 residues. Germline V CDR1 and CDR2: LNHNV, YYDKDF (reference sequence). Trimming took 8 bases from V and 4 from J; bases not matched to a gene: 2. The time point here: patch test 3, about 24 weeks after DPC sensitization. Treatment specified: therapeutic diphenylcyclopropenone sensitization with weekly scalp DPC. Unfractionated whole blood yielded total RNA.

The starting material was whole blood, obtained in connection with sensitization to the hapten diphenylcyclopropenone (DPC). J is TRBJ1-5 and V is TRBV15, with TRBD1 identical over 7 bases. This TCR was sampled from a man aged 50 to 59 with alopecia areata. Some clones in this sample may be carry-over from other donors' samples. CDR3 protein: CATAGQNQPQHF. The CDR3 nucleotides read TGTGCCACCGCGGGACAGAATCAGCCCCAGCATTTT.